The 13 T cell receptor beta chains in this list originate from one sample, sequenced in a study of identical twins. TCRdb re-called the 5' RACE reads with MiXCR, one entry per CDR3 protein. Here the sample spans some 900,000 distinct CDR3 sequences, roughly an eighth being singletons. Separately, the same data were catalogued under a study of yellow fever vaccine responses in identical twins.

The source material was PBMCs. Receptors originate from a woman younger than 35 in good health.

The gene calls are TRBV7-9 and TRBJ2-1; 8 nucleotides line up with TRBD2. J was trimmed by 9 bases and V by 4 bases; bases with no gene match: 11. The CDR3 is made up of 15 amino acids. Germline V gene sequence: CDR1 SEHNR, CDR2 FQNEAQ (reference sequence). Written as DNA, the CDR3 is TGTGCCAGCAGCTACAGCGGGAGCGCCGTCTCTGAGCAGTTCTTC. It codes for CASSYSGSAVSEQFF.

CDR3 coding DNA: TGTGCCAGCAGCAAAGCGGGCGGAGAGACCCAGTACTTC. Protein sequence: CASSKAGGETQYF. The chain uses TRBV21-1 and TRBJ2-5. TRBV21-1 is a pseudogene segment. CDR3 length equals 13 residues.

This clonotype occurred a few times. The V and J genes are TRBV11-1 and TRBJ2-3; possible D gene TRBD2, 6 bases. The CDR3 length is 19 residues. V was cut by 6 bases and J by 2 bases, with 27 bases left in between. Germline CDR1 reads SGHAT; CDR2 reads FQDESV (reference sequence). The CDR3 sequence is CASSMRDAGDSFSTDTQYF. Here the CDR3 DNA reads TGTGCCAGCAGTATGCGGGACGCGGGCGACTCTTTCTCCACAGATACGCAGTATTTT.

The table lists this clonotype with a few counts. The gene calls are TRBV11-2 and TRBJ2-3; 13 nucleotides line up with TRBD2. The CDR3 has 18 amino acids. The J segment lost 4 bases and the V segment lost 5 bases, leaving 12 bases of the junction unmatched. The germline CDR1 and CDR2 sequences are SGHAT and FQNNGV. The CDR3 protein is CASSQRPWTSGSADTQYF. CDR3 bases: TGTGCCAGCAGCCAACGTCCATGGACTAGCGGGAGCGCAGATACGCAGTATTTT.

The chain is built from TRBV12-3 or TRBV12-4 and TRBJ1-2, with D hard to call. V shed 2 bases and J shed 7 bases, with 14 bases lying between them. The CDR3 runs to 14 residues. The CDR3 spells CASSLSGREGGYTF. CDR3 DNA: TGTGCCAGCAGTTTAAGCGGCAGAGAGGGTGGCTACACCTTC.

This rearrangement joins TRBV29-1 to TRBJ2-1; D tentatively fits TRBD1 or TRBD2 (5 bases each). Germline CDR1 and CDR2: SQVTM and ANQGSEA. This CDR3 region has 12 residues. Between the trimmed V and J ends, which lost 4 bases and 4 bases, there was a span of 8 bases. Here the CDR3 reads CSVAWGYNEQFF. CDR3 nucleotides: TGCAGCGTTGCCTGGGGGTACAATGAGCAGTTCTTC.

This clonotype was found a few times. This CDR3 is CASSATGTGPKEQYF. The CDR3 DNA reads as TGTGCCAGCAGCGCCACCGGGACAGGGCCCAAGGAGCAGTACTTC. This chain joins TRBV9 and TRBJ2-7; 9 bases match TRBD1. V was clipped by 3 bases and J by 7 bases; unmatched bases: 11. Germline CDR1 SGDLS, CDR2 YYNGEE. CDR3 length: 15 amino acids.

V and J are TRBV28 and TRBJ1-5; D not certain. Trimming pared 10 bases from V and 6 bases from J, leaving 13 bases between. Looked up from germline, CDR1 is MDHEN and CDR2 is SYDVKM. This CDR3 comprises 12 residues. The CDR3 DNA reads TGTGCCACCCGACTAGGGTCTCAGCCCCAGCATTTT. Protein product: CATRLGSQPQHF.

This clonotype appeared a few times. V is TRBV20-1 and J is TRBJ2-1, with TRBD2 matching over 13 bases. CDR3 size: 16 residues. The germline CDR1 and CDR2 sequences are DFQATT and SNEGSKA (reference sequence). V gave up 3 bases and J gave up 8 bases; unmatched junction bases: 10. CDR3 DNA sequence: TGCAGTGCTAGGCCGCTTACTAGCGGGAGGGCCGATGAGCAGTTCTTC. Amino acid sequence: CSARPLTSGRADEQFF.

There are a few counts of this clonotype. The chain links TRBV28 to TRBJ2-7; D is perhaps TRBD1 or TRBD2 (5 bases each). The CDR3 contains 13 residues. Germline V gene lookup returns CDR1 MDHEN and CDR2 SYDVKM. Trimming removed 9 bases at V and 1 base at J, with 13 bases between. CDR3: CASWDGQSYEQYF. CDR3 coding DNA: TGTGCCAGTTGGGACGGACAATCCTACGAGCAGTACTTC.

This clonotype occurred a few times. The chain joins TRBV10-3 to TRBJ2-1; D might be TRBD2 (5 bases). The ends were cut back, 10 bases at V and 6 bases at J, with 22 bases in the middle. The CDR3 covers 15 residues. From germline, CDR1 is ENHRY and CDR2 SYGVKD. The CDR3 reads CATHLWLAESNEQFF. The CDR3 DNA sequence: TGTGCCACTCACCTTTGGCTAGCAGAGAGCAATGAGCAGTTCTTC.

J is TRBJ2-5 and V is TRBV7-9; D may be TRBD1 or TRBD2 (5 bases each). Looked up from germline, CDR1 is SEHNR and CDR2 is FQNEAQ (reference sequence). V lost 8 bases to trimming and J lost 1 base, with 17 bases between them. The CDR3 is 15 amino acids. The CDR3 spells CASDPGRTIQETQYF. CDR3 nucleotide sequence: TGTGCCAGCGATCCGGGACGGACCATCCAAGAGACCCAGTACTTC.

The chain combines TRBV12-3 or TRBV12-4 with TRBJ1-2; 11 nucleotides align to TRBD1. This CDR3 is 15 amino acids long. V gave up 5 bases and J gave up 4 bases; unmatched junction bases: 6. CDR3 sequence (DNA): TGTGCCAGCAGTAAGGGGACAGGGGGGGCCTATGGCTACACCTTC. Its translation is CASSKGTGGAYGYTF.